One sample yielded the 23 T cell receptor beta chains listed below, sequenced in a study of blood T cells in healthy people across ages. Primed by a sample-barcoded 5' primer and a J-beta primer mix, a second PCR proceeded for about 7 to 11 cycles. From the 5' RACE reads, TCRdb called clonotypes with MiXCR, one entry per CDR3 protein. The sample holds 1,500,000 or so distinct CDR3 sequences, about 42% seen once. Sequenced material: blood. Every receptor here comes from a woman in her late teens or twenties in good health.

This clonotype came up a few times. DNA for the CDR3: TGTGCCATCAGTGAGTATTATGAGCAGTACTTC. Translating gives CAISEYYEQYF. The chain joins TRBV10-3 to TRBJ2-7; D call uncertain. V was trimmed by 1 base and J by 7 bases, leaving 5 bases between them. CDR1 and CDR2 (germline): ENHRY, SYGVKD. The CDR3 is 11 residues long.

The genes are TRBV30 and TRBJ1-5; the D gene is possibly TRBD1 (6 bases). The ends were cut back, 1 base at V and 3 bases at J, with 13 bases in the middle. The CDR3 runs 15 residues. Looked up from germline, CDR1 is GTSNPN and CDR2 is SVGIG (reference sequence). In DNA form, the CDR3 reads TGTGCCTGGAGTGAGAAAGGGGGGAACAATCAGCCCCAGCATTTT. This sequence encodes CAWSEKGGNNQPQHF.

The chain couples TRBV5-5 to TRBJ2-3, with no clear D. V gave up 3 bases and J gave up 5 bases, with 10 bases separating them. The CDR3 is made up of 13 amino acids. Germline V CDR1 and CDR2: SGHKS, YYEKEE (reference sequence). The CDR3: CASSWIRRDTQYF. CDR3 sequence (DNA): TGTGCCAGCAGCTGGATCAGAAGAGATACGCAGTATTTT.

The chain links TRBV7-3 to TRBJ2-1, with D maybe TRBD2 (6 bases). The end of the DNA is better explained by TRBJ2-7, so the J call may be wrong. The CDR3 is 16 amino acids. Per the germline V gene, CDR1 is SGHTA and CDR2 is FQGTGA. The CDR3 region has the DNA TGTGCCAGCAGCTTTAGCGGAGGCAGCTCCTACAATGAGCAGTACTTC. Protein sequence: CASSFSGGSSYNEQYF.

This clonotype was counted only a few times. A read error may produce the germline difference seen at one junction end. The chain carries TRBV20-1 and TRBJ1-5; D is perhaps TRBD1 (5 bases). Looked up from germline, CDR1 is DFQATT and CDR2 is SNEGSKA (reference sequence). This CDR3 is 15 amino acids long. CDR3: CSATFGGDSNQPLHF. The DNA for the CDR3 is TGCAGTGCTACCTTTGGAGGGGATAGCAATCAGCCCCTGCATTTT.

This sequence joins TRBV20-1 and TRBJ2-5, with 11 positions matching TRBD2. CDR1 and CDR2 from the germline V gene are DFQATT and SNEGSKA (reference sequence). V shed 5 bases and J 1 base; nucleotides not matched to a gene: 9. The CDR3 is 16 residues long. CDR3: CSALPLLAGAQETQYF. The DNA of the CDR3 is TGCAGTGCTCTCCCCCTACTAGCGGGGGCCCAAGAGACCCAGTACTTC.

The rearrangement uses TRBV28 and TRBJ2-7, with 8 bases aligning to TRBD1. The CDR3 sequence is 15 residues long. Trimming took 7 bases from V and 0 from J; bases not matched to a gene: 8. Germline V CDR1 and CDR2: MDHEN, SYDVKM. The CDR3 DNA sequence: TGTGCCAGCAACTCCGGACAGGGAGGCTCCTACGAGCAGTACTTC. Its protein product is CASNSGQGGSYEQYF.

In this sample, this clonotype turned up a few times. The rearrangement links TRBV25-1 to TRBJ2-5; D perhaps matches TRBD1 (6 bases). V was trimmed by 7 bases and J by 5 bases, leaving 17 bases between them. The CDR3 covers 14 residues. Per germline, CDR1 MGHDK and CDR2 SYGVNS. CDR3 sequence reads: CASTGTRKGETQYF. DNA of the CDR3: TGTGCCAGCACCGGGACACGCAAGGGTGAGACCCAGTACTTC.

The chain couples TRBV7-2 to TRBJ1-1; D unclear. With 1 base removed from V and 8 bases from J, the gap between germline ends came to 8 bases. Germline CDR1 is SGHTA and CDR2 is FQGNSA. The CDR3 extends over 12 amino acids. The CDR3 is CASSLDRVEAFF. CDR3 in DNA: TGTGCCAGCAGCTTAGACCGGGTCGAAGCTTTCTTT.

The chain couples TRBV10-3 to TRBJ2-3; D might be TRBD2 (5 bases). This CDR3 has 13 residues. V dropped 10 bases and J dropped 4 bases, with 15 bases sitting between them. Germline loops: CDR1 ENHRY, CDR2 SYGVKD. The DNA for the CDR3 is TGTGCCACTGGCGGGCTAGCTGCAGATACGCAGTATTTT. Its protein is CATGGLAADTQYF.

This clonotype appeared many times. A read error may account for a junction end that differs from germline. The gene calls are TRBV5-1 and TRBJ2-1; D not certain. Germline assignment: CDR1 SGHRS and CDR2 YFSETQ. The CDR3 contains 13 residues. CDR3 sequence: CASSLGFGNEQFF. Here the CDR3 DNA reads TGTGCCAGCAGCTTAGGCTTCGGCAATGAGCAGTTCTTC.

The rearrangement links TRBV2 to TRBJ2-5; TRBD2 might be the D (6 bases). Germline CDR1 SNHLY, CDR2 FYNNEI. CDR3 length: 14 amino acids. Trimming took 5 bases from V and 11 from J, leaving 21 bases between them. The CDR3 region has the DNA TGTGCCAGCAGTACCCCGGGACTCCCCAATGAGCAGTACTTC. Translation gives CASSTPGLPNEQYF.

In this sample, this clonotype turned up a few times. This chain connects TRBV12-5 to TRBJ2-1, with 10 nucleotides matching TRBD1. The CDR3 extends over 18 amino acids. The V and J ends lost 0 bases and 8 bases, in that order; junction bases with no gene match: 13. CDR1 is LGHNT, CDR2 FRNRAP, per germline. The CDR3 bases are TGTGCTAGTGGTTTGGTACTTCGCGGGACAGGGGCTTCGGATGAGCAGTTCTTC. Protein: CASGLVLRGTGASDEQFF.

The table lists this clonotype with a few counts. V and J are TRBV12-3 or TRBV12-4 and TRBJ2-7, with D tentatively TRBD1 (6 bases). The V end was cut by 6 bases, the J end by 5 bases, with 17 bases between. This CDR3 has 14 amino acids. DNA for the CDR3: TGTGCCAGCAGCAAAGGACAGCTAGTCCACGAGCAGTACTTC. Encoded protein: CASSKGQLVHEQYF.

The V gene is TRBV20-1, the J gene TRBJ1-5; 10 bases are a match to TRBD1. Germline V gene sequence: CDR1 DFQATT, CDR2 SNEGSKA (reference sequence). The V gene end was trimmed by 5 bases and the J gene end by 4 bases; junction bases not matched to a gene: 11. The CDR3 is 16 residues long. The CDR3 sequence: CSAPGTGARDNQPQHF. In DNA, the CDR3 is TGCAGTGCTCCCGGGACAGGGGCAAGGGATAATCAGCCCCAGCATTTT.

This clonotype was observed a handful of times. The chain uses TRBV7-9 and TRBJ2-1; perhaps TRBD2 as D (5 bases). The J call may be incorrect, as the DNA end agrees better with TRBJ2-7. Germline assignment: CDR1 SEHNR and CDR2 FQNEAQ (reference sequence). This CDR3 has 15 residues. The CDR3 protein is CASSLRLPSYNEQYF. The CDR3 DNA follows: TGTGCCAGCAGCTTACGACTACCCTCCTACAATGAGCAGTACTTC.

V and J are TRBV27 and TRBJ2-1; possibly TRBD2 for D (5 bases). CDR1 is MNHEY, CDR2 SMNVEV, per germline (reference sequence). V lost 7 bases and J lost 3, with 7 bases in between. The CDR3 is made up of 12 amino acids. CDR3 DNA: TGTGCCAGCAAAACTAGCTACAATGAGCAGTTCTTC. Translating gives CASKTSYNEQFF.

The genes are TRBV12-5 and TRBJ2-3; 10 positions match TRBD2. Per the germline V gene, CDR1 is LGHNT and CDR2 is FRNRAP. J gave up 7 bases and V 1 base, and 5 bases lay outside the gene matches. This CDR3 has 15 residues. The CDR3: CASGLEGLALHTQYF. CDR3 DNA: TGTGCTAGTGGTTTGGAGGGACTAGCGCTTCATACGCAGTATTTT.

The rearrangement joins TRBV20-1 to TRBJ2-1, with 7 bases fitting TRBD1. Germline V gene lookup returns CDR1 DFQATT and CDR2 SNEGSKA (reference sequence). J gave up 4 bases and V 6 bases, and 12 bases lay outside the gene matches. CDR3 length equals 15 residues. Here the CDR3 reads CSAGPLGTAYNEQFF. CDR3 nucleotides: TGCAGTGCGGGCCCTCTCGGGACAGCTTACAATGAGCAGTTCTTC.

This clonotype has only a few counts. V usage is TRBV7-2 and J usage is TRBJ2-1; D unresolved. The CDR3 sequence is 14 residues long. Between the trimmed V and J ends, which lost 0 bases and 5 bases, there was a span of 8 bases. Per germline, CDR1 SGHTA and CDR2 FQGNSA. The CDR3 loop is CASSLALSHNEQFF. In DNA, the CDR3 is TGTGCCAGCAGCTTAGCCCTCAGCCACAATGAGCAGTTCTTC.

This clonotype was observed a few times. J is TRBJ1-1 and V is TRBV20-1, with 8 nucleotides matching TRBD1. Germline CDR1 and CDR2: DFQATT and SNEGSKA (reference sequence). Germline trimming cut 3 bases from V and 4 bases from J; bases unmatched to any gene: 7. This CDR3 comprises 14 residues. The CDR3 nucleotides are TGCAGTGCTAGCCTTCCGGACAGGGCCACTGAAGCTTTCTTT. Protein: CSASLPDRATEAFF.

The chain's CDR3 is CASSQAQGQCEQFF. The CDR3 DNA reads TGCGCCAGCAGCCAAGCCCAGGGACAGTGCGAGCAGTTCTTC. V usage is TRBV4-1 and J usage is TRBJ2-1, with 7 bases fitting TRBD1. Germline lookup yields CDR1 MGHRA and CDR2 YSYEKL. The CDR3 loop spans 14 amino acids. The ends lost 1 base at V and 10 bases at J; junction bases unmatched: 7.

This rearrangement joins TRBV20-1 to TRBJ2-3, with TRBD1 identical over 7 bases. Germline CDR1 reads DFQATT; CDR2 reads SNEGSKA (reference sequence). V lost 5 bases to trimming and J lost 2 bases; unmatched junction nucleotides: 7. There are 14 residues in the CDR3. CDR3 nucleotide sequence: TGCAGTGCTTGCCGGGACAGCCCCACAGATACGCAGTATTTT. Encoded protein: CSACRDSPTDTQYF.